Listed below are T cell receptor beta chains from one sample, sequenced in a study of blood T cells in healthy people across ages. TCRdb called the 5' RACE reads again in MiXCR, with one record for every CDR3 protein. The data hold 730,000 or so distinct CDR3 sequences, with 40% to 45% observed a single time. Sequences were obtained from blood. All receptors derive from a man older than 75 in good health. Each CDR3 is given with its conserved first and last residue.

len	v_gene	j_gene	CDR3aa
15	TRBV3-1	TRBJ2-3	CASSQDHKGTDTQYF
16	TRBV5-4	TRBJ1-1	CASSLVGQGPLGVAFF
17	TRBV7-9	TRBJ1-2	CASSPLGQGISNYGYTF
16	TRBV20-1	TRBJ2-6	CSATKGSFSGANVLTF
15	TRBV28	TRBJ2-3	CASSLPRGTTDTQYF
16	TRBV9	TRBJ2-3	CASSVTSGSSTDTQYF
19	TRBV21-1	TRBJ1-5	CASIKTEGSGQGKGQPQHF
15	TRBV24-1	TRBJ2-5	CATSDLGDLQETQYF
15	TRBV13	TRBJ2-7	CASSRRGGGGYEQYF
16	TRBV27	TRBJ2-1	CASRRTSGGADNEQFF
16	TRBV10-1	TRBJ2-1	CASSEFTSGRAREQFF
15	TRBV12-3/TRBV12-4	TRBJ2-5	CASSLTGLGQETQYF
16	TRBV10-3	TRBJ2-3	CAVSLPSGGATDTQYF
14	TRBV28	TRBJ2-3	CASRPAGGIHTQYF
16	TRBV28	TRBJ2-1	CASSSPGLAVHNGQFF
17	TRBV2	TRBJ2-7	CASSRDREPRPGREQYF
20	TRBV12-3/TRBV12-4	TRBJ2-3	CASSLESLSSGITRADTQYF
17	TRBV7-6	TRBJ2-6	CASSSLGGAYEANVLTF
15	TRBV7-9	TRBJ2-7	CASSLREQGDYEQYF
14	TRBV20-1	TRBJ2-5	CSALTSGPQETQYF
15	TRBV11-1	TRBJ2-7	CASGDLATAVHGQYF
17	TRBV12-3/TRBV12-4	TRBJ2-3	CASSLDGTRGGADMQYF
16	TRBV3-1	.	CASSQRGKQQINIQYF
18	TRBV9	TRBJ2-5	CASSVATGGTSGQETQYF
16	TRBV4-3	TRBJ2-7	CASSQETSGGSYEQYF
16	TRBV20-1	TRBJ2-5	CSARDPSTGGRETQYF
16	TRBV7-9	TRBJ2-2	CASSLARTANTGELFF
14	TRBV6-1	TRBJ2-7	CASIWGRGVYEQYF
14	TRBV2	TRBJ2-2	CASSNRWGDGELFF
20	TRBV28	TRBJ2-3	CASSLRPQYAAPQPKDTQYF
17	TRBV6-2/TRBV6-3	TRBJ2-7	CASSYRTGLAGESEQYF
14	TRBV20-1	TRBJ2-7	CSASTGIRSYEQYF
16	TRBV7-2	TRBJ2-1	CASSLVGSGVYNEQFF
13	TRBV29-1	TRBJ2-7	CSVRPTQSYKQYF
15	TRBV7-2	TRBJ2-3	CASSQTATATDTQYF
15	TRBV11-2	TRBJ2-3	CASSLDDSFTDTQYF
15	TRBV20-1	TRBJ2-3	CSARDIGRDTDTQYF
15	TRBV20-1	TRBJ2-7	CSASAGGKFTYEQYF
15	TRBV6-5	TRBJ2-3	CASSRPSVGTDTQYF
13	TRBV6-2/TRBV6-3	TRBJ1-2	CASRETVSHGYTF
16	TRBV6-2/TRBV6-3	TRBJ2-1	CASSYSPLAGAGEQFF
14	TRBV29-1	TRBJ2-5	CSVGLDRGRETQYF
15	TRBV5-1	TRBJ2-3	CASSLDAFLADTQYF
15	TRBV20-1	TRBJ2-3	CSARLGLDGTDTQYF
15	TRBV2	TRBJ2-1	CASRRDRGASNEQFF
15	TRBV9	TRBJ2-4	CASSGPRDRGDIQYF
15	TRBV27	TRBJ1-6	CASSAKGGLGSPLHF
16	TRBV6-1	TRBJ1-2	CASSEALGRGNYGYTF
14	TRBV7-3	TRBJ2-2	CASSPTGGVGELFF
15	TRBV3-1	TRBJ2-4	CASSRTGGTKNIQYF
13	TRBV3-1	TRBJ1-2	CASSKTDREGYTF